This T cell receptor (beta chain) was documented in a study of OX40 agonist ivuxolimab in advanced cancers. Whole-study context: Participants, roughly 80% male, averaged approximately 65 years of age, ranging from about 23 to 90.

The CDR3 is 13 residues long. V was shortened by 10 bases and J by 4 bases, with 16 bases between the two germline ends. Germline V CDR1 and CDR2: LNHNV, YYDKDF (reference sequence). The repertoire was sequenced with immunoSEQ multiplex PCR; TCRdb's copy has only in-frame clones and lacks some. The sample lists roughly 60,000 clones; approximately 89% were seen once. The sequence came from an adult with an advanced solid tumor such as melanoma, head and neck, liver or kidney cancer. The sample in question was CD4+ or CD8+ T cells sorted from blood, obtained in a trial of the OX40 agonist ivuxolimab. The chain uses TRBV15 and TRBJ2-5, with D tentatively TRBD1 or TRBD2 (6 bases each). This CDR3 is CAIRRGRGETQYF. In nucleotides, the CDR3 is TGTGCCATTCGTCGGGGGCGCGGAGAGACCCAGTACTTC.